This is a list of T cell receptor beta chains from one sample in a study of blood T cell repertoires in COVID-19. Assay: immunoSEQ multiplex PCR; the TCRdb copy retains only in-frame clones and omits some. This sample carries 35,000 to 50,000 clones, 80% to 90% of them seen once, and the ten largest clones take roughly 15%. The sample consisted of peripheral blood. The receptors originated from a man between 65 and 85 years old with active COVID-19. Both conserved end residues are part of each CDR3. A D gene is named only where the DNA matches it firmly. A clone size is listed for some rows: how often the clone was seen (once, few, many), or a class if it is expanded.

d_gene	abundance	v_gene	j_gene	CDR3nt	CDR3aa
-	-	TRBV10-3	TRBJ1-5	TGTGCCATCAGTGCCAGGGGCCGGGGTCAGCCCCAGCATTTT	CAISARGRGQPQHF
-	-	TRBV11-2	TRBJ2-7	TGTGCCAGCAGTAGCCTACACGAGCAGTACTTC	CASSSLHEQYF
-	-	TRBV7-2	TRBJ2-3	TGTGCCAGCAGCTTAGCGGGGCTACCCACAGATACGCAGTATTTT	CASSLAGLPTDTQYF
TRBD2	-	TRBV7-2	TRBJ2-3	TGTGCCAGCAGCTTAGACGGACTAGCGGGGAGCGGACGCGCAGATACGCAGTATTTT	CASSLDGLAGSGRADTQYF
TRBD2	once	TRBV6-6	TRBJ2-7	TGTGCCAGCAGTTACGGTAGGACTAGCGGGGCCGACGAGCAGTACTTC	CASSYGRTSGADEQYF
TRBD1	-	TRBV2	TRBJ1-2	TGTGCCAGCAGTCAGTTACAGGGGGTGAACTATGGCTACACCTTC	CASSQLQGVNYGYTF
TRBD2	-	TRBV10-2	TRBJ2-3	TGCGCCAGCAGGGATCTAGCGGATAGCACAGATACGCAGTATTTT	CASRDLADSTDTQYF
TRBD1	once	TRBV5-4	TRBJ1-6	TGTGCCAGCAGATCTCCCGGGACAGAAAATTCACCCCTCCACTTT	CASRSPGTENSPLHF
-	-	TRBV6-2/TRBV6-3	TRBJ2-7	TGTGCCAGCAGTTTCGCGCCCACCTACGAGCAGTACTTC	CASSFAPTYEQYF
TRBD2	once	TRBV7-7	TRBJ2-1	TGTGCTAGCAGCACCGATAGCGGGGCAAATGAGCAGTTCTTC	CASSTDSGANEQFF
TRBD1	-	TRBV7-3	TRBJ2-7	TGTGCCAGCCCGGGACAGGGAGCCTACGAGCAGTACTTC	CASPGQGAYEQYF
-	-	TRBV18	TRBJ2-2	TGTGCCAGCTCACTGAACATACCGACAGTTCCCGGGGAGCTGTTTTTT	CASSLNIPTVPGELFF
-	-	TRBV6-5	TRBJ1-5	TGTGCCAGCAGTCTTGGGGGGTTTCGGAATCAGCCCCAGCATTTT	CASSLGGFRNQPQHF
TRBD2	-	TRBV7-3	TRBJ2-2	TGTGCCAGCAGCCCCGGGACTAGCGGGAAAAGGGGCACCGGGGAGCTGTTTTTT	CASSPGTSGKRGTGELFF
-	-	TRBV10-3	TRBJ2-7	TGTGCCATCAGATGGGGACAAGGGTCGTCCGAGCAGTACTTC	CAIRWGQGSSEQYF
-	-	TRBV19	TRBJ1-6	TGTGCCAGTAGTATAGGGCACTATAATTCACCCCTCCACTTT	CASSIGHYNSPLHF
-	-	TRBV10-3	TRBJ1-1	TGTGCCATGGGGGGAGACACTGAAGCTTTCTTT	CAMGGDTEAFF
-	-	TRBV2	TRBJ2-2	TGTGCCAGCAGGCAGACAGGGAACACCGGGGAGCTGTTTTTT	CASRQTGNTGELFF
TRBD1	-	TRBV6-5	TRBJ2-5	TGTGCCAGCAGTCCCGGTATTGGACAGGGCGAGACCCAGTACTTC	CASSPGIGQGETQYF
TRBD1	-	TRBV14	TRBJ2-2	TGTGCCAGCAGCCGGGACAGGGGTATCACCGGGGAGCTGTTTTTT	CASSRDRGITGELFF
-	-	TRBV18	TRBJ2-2	TGTGCCAGCTCACCAAAGGCGGACATTAGAAGAGACACCGGGGAGCTGTTTTTT	CASSPKADIRRDTGELFF
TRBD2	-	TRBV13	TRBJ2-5	TGTGCCAGCAGCGAACGGCGGGGGGGCCGAAAGACCCAGTACTTC	CASSERRGGRKTQYF
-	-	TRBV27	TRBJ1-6	TGTGCCAGCAGTTTAAGGGGGAGCTCCTATAATTCACCCCTCCACTTT	CASSLRGSSYNSPLHF
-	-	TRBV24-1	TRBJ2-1	TGTGCCACCAGTGATGCCTCAGGCCGCAACTCCTACAATGAGCAGTTCTTC	CATSDASGRNSYNEQFF
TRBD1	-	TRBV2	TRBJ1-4	TGTGCCAGCAGTGAATTGGGACAGCGTAATGAAAAACTGTTTTTT	CASSELGQRNEKLFF
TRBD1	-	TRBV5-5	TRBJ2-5	TGTGCCAGCAGCTCCACAGGGGGCCCAGAGACCCAGTACTTC	CASSSTGGPETQYF
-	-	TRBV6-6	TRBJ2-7	TGTGCCAGCAGTTACCCACAGGGCTCCGAGCAGTACTTC	CASSYPQGSEQYF
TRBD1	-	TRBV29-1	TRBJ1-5	TGCAGCGTTACGACAGGGTATAGCAATCAGCCCCAGCATTTT	CSVTTGYSNQPQHF
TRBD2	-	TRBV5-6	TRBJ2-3	TGTGCCAGCAGCCCGCGACTAGCGGGGGAGTACACAGATACGCAGTATTTT	CASSPRLAGEYTDTQYF
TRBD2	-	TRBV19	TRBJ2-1	TGTGCCAGTAGTCGCAGCCCGGATTCACTAGCGGGCTCTGAGCAGTTCTTC	CASSRSPDSLAGSEQFF
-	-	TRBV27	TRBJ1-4	TGTGCCAGCAGTTATACTAACCCGAGGAGGGAAAAACTGTTTTTT	CASSYTNPRREKLFF
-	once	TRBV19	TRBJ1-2	TGTGCCAGCGTAGGGGAACTACCGAACTATGGCTACACCTTC	CASVGELPNYGYTF
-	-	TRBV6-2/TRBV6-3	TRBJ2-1	TGTGCCAGCAGTTACACCAGGGTACGTGAGCAGTTCTTC	CASSYTRVREQFF
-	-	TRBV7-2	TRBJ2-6	TGTGCCAGCAGCTTATTTGAGACAGTTGGGTCTGGGGCCAACGTCCTGACTTTC	CASSLFETVGSGANVLTF
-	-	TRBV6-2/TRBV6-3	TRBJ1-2	TGTGCCAGCAGTACGGGGGGAACTCAACTACATGGCTACACCTTC	CASSTGGTQLHGYTF
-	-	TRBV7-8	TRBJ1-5	TGTGCCAGCAGTCAACAGGGCATAGGCAATCAGCCCCAGCATTTT	CASSQQGIGNQPQHF
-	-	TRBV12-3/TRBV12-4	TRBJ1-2	TGTGCCAGCAGTTTTACAGGAGACTATGGCTACACCTTC	CASSFTGDYGYTF
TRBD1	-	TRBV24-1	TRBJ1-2	TGTGCCACCAGTCCCGGACAGGTCGGTGGCTACACCTTC	CATSPGQVGGYTF
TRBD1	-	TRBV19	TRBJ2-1	TGTGCCAGTAGTACAAGGACAGGGGTGAATGAGCAGTTCTTC	CASSTRTGVNEQFF
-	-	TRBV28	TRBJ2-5	TGTGCCAGCAGCCCCACCGAGGGGGTTGAGACCCAGTACTTC	CASSPTEGVETQYF
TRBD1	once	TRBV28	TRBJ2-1	TGTGCCAGCAGCCGAAGGGACAGCTACAATGAGCAGTTCTTC	CASSRRDSYNEQFF
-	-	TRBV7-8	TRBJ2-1	TGTGCCAGCAGCCCGGGGCGGGGCGCCTCCTACAATGAGCAGTTCTTC	CASSPGRGASYNEQFF
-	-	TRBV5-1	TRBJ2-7	TGCGCCAGCAGTTCTAGCAACCTGGCAGTTCGCGAGCAGTACTTC	CASSSSNLAVREQYF
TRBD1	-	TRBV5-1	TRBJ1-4	TGCGCCAGCAGCTCGCAGGGGGCTGCAACTAATGAAAAACTGTTTTTT	CASSSQGAATNEKLFF
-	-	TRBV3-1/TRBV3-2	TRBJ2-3	TGTGCCAGCAGCCGTAATAGTATGTGGTATTTT	CASSRNSMWYF
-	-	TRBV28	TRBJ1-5	TGTGCCAGCAAGAGTTTGGGCAGTCGGAATCAGCCCCAGCATTTT	CASKSLGSRNQPQHF
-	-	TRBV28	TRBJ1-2	TGTGCCAGCAGTTCCCTCCTCGACAGGTCCCGGGGTACCTATGGCTACACCTTC	CASSSLLDRSRGTYGYTF
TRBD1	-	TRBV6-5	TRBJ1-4	TGTGCCACTAGTGCCGCCGGGACAGGGAATGAAAAACTGTTTTTT	CATSAAGTGNEKLFF
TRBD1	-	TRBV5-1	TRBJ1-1	TGCGCCAGCAGCTTGGCGGACAGGTTGAACACTGAAGCTTTCTTT	CASSLADRLNTEAFF
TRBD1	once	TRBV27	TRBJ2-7	TGTGCCAGCAGTTTATCTTGGGACAGCGCCTACGAGCAGTACTTC	CASSLSWDSAYEQYF
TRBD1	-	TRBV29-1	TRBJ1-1	TGCAGCGTTGCCGCTCTAACGGGGACAGGGGGTCAAGCTTTCTTT	CSVAALTGTGGQAFF
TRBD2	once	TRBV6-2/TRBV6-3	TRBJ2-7	TGTGCCAGCAGTTACGAGGTCGGGGGGGCTCCTCCCTACGAGCAGTACTTC	CASSYEVGGAPPYEQYF
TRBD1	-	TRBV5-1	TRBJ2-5	TGCGCCAGCAGCGCAGGACAGGGGCAAGAGACCCAGTACTTC	CASSAGQGQETQYF
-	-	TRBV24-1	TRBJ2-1	TGTGCCACCAGTGGAGGGTCACAGAGGCATGAGCAGTTCTTC	CATSGGSQRHEQFF
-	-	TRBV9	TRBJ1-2	TGTGCCAGCAGCGGCCAGGGAAACTATGGCTACACCTTC	CASSGQGNYGYTF
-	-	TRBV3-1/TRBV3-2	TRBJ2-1	TGTGCCAGCAGCGAAGGGCCCAGGGGACACAATGAGCAGTTCTTC	CASSEGPRGHNEQFF
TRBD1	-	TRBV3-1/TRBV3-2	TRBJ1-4	TGTGCCAGCAGCTTCGGGACAGGTCGTAGTCGTTTAAGGAAACTGTTTTTT	CASSFGTGRSRLRKLFF